Listed below are T cell receptor beta chains from one sample, sequenced in a study of tumor-infiltrating lymphocytes in primary liver carcinoma. TCRdb reprocessed the multiplex PCR reads with MiXCR, giving one entry per CDR3 protein. Among roughly 100,000 distinct CDR3 sequences, approximately 80% were seen once, and the ten largest hold approximately 20%. Input material: liver tumor tissue from sampling region 3. The receptors derive from a man aged 40-50 years with primary liver carcinoma and hepatitis B virus infection. Each CDR3 is given with its conserved first and last residue. D genes are given only for firm matches. Rows may omit the clone size; those that give it use once, few, many or a size class.

D,size,J,V,DNA,CDR3
TRBD2,-,TRBJ2-1,TRBV6-2/TRBV6-3,TGTGCCAGCAAGGCTAGCGGGAGGACCGAGCAGTTATTC,CASKASGRTEQLF
-,-,TRBJ2-7,TRBV5-6,TGTGCCAGCAGCTCCAGAGGGGTCTACGAACAGTATTTC,CASSSRGVYEQYF
TRBD1,once,TRBJ1-1,TRBV6-6,TGTGTCAGCAGAGCAGGGGGGACTACTGAAGCTTTCTTT,CVSRAGGTTEAFF
-,-,TRBJ2-3,TRBV11-2,TGTGCCAGCAGCTTATCATTGGGGGGTCGGATCGTTGCAAAACATACGCAGTATTTT,CASSLSLGGRIVAKHTQYF
-,-,TRBJ2-7,TRBV29-1,TGCAGCGTTATCCTCCCACAGGCCTACGAGCAGTACTTC,CSVILPQAYEQYF
-,-,TRBJ2-7,TRBV28,TGTGCCGTCATACGAGCGGCAGTGTCCTACGAGCAGTACTTC,CAVIRAAVSYEQYF
TRBD1,-,TRBJ2-5,TRBV12-3/TRBV12-4,TGTGCCAACAGCCGAAGCAGGACAGGGACCCAGTACTTC,CANSRSRTGTQYF
TRBD1,-,TRBJ1-1,TRBV5-5,TGTGCCAGAAGCTTGTTCGGGACAGGGGGTACTGAAGCTTTCTTC,CARSLFGTGGTEAFF
TRBD1,-,TRBJ2-7,TRBV5-4,TGTGCCAGCAGCCCCGAAATGACAGGGGGAGATCAGTACTTC,CASSPEMTGGDQYF
-,-,TRBJ2-7,TRBV11-1,TGTGCCGGCAGCTTAGGGTCGGCGGGTGAAAGCTCGTACGAGCAGTACTTC,CAGSLGSAGESSYEQYF
-,once,TRBJ2-3,TRBV29-1,TGCAGCGTTGAGAGGCTGGAGGTTATAGATATGCAGTATTTT,CSVERLEVIDMQYF
TRBD1,-,TRBJ1-5,TRBV10-3,TGTGCCACCCACGACCCGGGACAGGGGCTGAGGTCAGGCAGTCAGCCCCAGCATTTT,CATHDPGQGLRSGSQPQHF
-,-,TRBJ2-3,TRBV5-6,TGTGCCAGCAGCTCCGGGACTGGCGAAACAGATACGCAGTATTTT,CASSSGTGETDTQYF
-,-,TRBJ2-7,TRBV12-3/TRBV12-4,TGTGCCAGCAGTTTAGGGGGGACCGCGGAGCAGTACTTC,CASSLGGTAEQYF